This TCR beta chain stems from a study of CD8 T cells in Susac syndrome. Peripheral blood CD8+ and CD4+ T cells were profiled by TCR beta sequencing. Patients with stable or active relapsing-remitting disease, all of them treatment-naive, made up the multiple sclerosis controls. A remark on this clonotype: What it binds is not known.

Random hexamers served to reverse transcribe roughly 0.45 to 1 ug RNA. Multiplex PCR with immunoSEQ amplified the TCR beta CDR3 across 54 Vbeta and 13 Jbeta. Via MiXCR, TCRdb re-called the immunoSEQ multiplex PCR reads, giving one row per CDR3 protein. The sample contains about 200,000 distinct CDR3 sequences, around 96% of which appear only once. The V gene end was trimmed by 0 bases and the J gene end by 7 bases; junction bases not matched to a gene: 5. The CDR3 consists of 14 residues. Germline V gene sequence: CDR1 LGHNA, CDR2 YNFKEQ. Study outcomes and limitations: The study's TCR sequencing and HLA analysis covered a relatively small number of individuals, and the study acknowledged this.

V usage is TRBV4-2 and J usage is TRBJ1-2; 7 bases line up with TRBD1. This clonotype was sampled from a human donor with multiple sclerosis. The sample taken for sequencing was CD4+ T cells from PBMCs. The CDR3: CASSQETGFAGYTF. The DNA for the CDR3 is TGTGCCAGCAGCCAAGAGACAGGGTTCGCTGGCTACACCTTC.